A selection of T cell receptor beta chains follows, all from one sample in a study of T-cell reconstitution after alpha-beta-depleted transplantation in children. TCRdb re-analysed the PCR reads in MiXCR, keeping a single row per CDR3 protein. The table lists 780,000 or so distinct CDR3 sequences, around 17% of them singletons, with just under 5% in the top ten. The sample consisted of PBMCs, mostly from graft donor cells, taken 360 days after TCRalphabeta/CD19-depleted stem cell transplant. These receptor sequences come from a male patient younger than 18 who had a stem cell transplant for acute lymphoblastic leukemia, so the T cells may come from the graft donor. CDR3s include the opening cysteine and the closing phenylalanine or tryptophan. Each record gives: J gene, clone size, CDR3 length, V gene, D gene, CDR3 protein, CDR3 DNA. A D gene is named only where the DNA matches it firmly. Not all rows give a size; the values are once, few, many and, for expanded clones, a class.

TRBJ2-1,few,15,TRBV15,-,CATSSEGGGYNEQFF,TGTGCCACCAGCAGCGAGGGAGGGGGGTACAATGAGCAGTTCTTC
TRBJ2-6,few,19,TRBV4-1,TRBD1,CASSQGGGQGRPGANVLTF,TGCGCCAGCAGCCAAGGTGGCGGACAGGGTCGTCCTGGGGCCAACGTCCTGACTTTC
TRBJ1-1,few,13,TRBV6-5,-,CASSSPWDTEAFF,TGTGCCAGCAGTTCACCCTGGGACACTGAAGCTTTCTTT
TRBJ1-1,-,16,TRBV7-6,TRBD1,CASSLDRGNLAAEAFF,TGTGCCAGCAGCTTAGACAGGGGGAACCTCGCCGCTGAAGCTTTCTTT
TRBJ2-2,-,14,TRBV2,-,CASRGRGVTGELFF,TGTGCCAGCAGGGGGCGGGGTGTCACCGGGGAGCTGTTTTTT
TRBJ2-6,many,15,TRBV12-3/TRBV12-4,-,CASTPKGSGANVLTF,TGTGCCAGCACCCCAAAGGGTTCTGGGGCCAACGTCCTGACTTTC
TRBJ2-2,-,15,TRBV5-1,-,CASSFSGVHTGELFF,TGCGCCAGCAGCTTTTCAGGGGTCCACACCGGGGAGCTGTTTTTT
TRBJ2-1,few,12,TRBV2,-,CASNRGLNEQFF,TGTGCCAGCAACCGGGGCCTCAATGAGCAGTTCTTC
TRBJ1-1,-,15,TRBV13,-,CASSSHGAGNTEAFF,TGTGCCAGCAGCTCCCACGGGGCCGGGAACACTGAAGCTTTCTTT
TRBJ2-2,-,16,TRBV5-1,-,CASSYPGTHNTGELFF,TGCGCCAGCAGCTACCCCGGGACCCACAACACCGGGGAGCTGTTTTTT
TRBJ2-1,few,16,TRBV15,-,CATRVSGDSLNNEQFF,TGTGCCACCCGGGTCAGCGGGGACAGTCTCAACAATGAGCAGTTCTTC
TRBJ1-3,-,16,TRBV4-1,-,CASSPRQPNSGNTIYF,TGCGCCAGCAGCCCCCGACAGCCAAACTCTGGAAACACCATATATTTT
TRBJ2-7,many,17,TRBV29-1,-,CSVERLGGQLPGYEQYF,TGCAGCGTTGAACGACTGGGGGGACAACTACCGGGCTACGAGCAGTACTTC
TRBJ1-5,few,18,TRBV5-1,TRBD1,CASSPGFWDRTSNQPQHF,TGCGCCAGCAGCCCGGGGTTCTGGGACAGGACGAGCAATCAGCCCCAGCATTTT
TRBJ1-4,-,16,TRBV6-5,-,CASTLKPTGIGEKLFF,TGTGCCAGCACTTTAAAACCAACAGGGATAGGCGAAAAACTGTTTTTT
TRBJ2-1,many,15,TRBV29-1,-,CSVGGQEDTFDEQFF,TGCAGCGTTGGGGGGCAGGAGGACACTTTCGATGAGCAGTTCTTC
TRBJ2-7,few,14,TRBV5-1,-,CASSLRGGRYEQYF,TGCGCCAGCAGCTTGCGAGGGGGTCGTTACGAGCAGTACTTC
TRBJ2-1,-,16,TRBV9,-,CASSVARREPYNEQFF,TGTGCCAGCAGCGTAGCTCGGAGGGAGCCCTACAATGAGCAGTTCTTC
TRBJ1-5,-,19,TRBV2,TRBD1,CASFRGQALAAPSNQPQHF,TGTGCCAGCTTCAGGGGACAGGCCCTCGCGGCTCCTAGCAATCAGCCCCAGCATTTT
TRBJ2-7,many,15,TRBV4-1,TRBD1,CASSQPMTGDYEQYF,TGCGCCAGCAGCCAGCCCATGACAGGGGACTACGAGCAGTACTTC
TRBJ2-1,-,13,TRBV20-1,-,CSASGTTYNEQFF,TGCAGTGCCTCTGGGACCACCTACAATGAGCAGTTCTTC
TRBJ2-3,few,14,TRBV7-9,-,CASSWTVSTDTQYF,TGTGCCAGCAGCTGGACAGTAAGCACAGATACGCAGTATTTT
TRBJ2-2,-,15,TRBV29-1,-,CSGHTGQAGTGELFF,TGCAGCGGTCATACAGGACAGGCGGGGACCGGGGAGCTGTTTTTT
TRBJ2-5,many,14,TRBV25-1,-,CASSPRDTQETQYF,TGTGCCAGCAGTCCCCGGGACACTCAAGAGACCCAGTACTTC
TRBJ2-3,many,15,TRBV9,-,CASSAGLLHTYTQYF,TGTGCCAGCAGCGCCGGACTGCTTCACACATATACGCAGTATTTT
TRBJ1-5,few,15,TRBV4-1,-,CASSQGRGNHQPQHF,TGCGCCAGCAGCCAAGGTCGGGGGAACCATCAGCCCCAGCATTTT
TRBJ1-2,few,14,TRBV15,-,CATSRRRGDYGYTF,TGTGCCACCAGCAGACGGAGGGGGGACTATGGCTACACCTTC
TRBJ2-3,-,16,TRBV27,-,CASSLVGVAGTDTQYF,TGTGCCAGCAGTTTAGTAGGGGTCGCTGGGACAGATACGCAGTATTTT
TRBJ1-2,-,15,TRBV18,TRBD1,CASSPATGSDYGYTF,TGTGCCAGCTCACCCGCGACAGGGTCGGACTATGGCTACACCTTC
TRBJ1-1,few,13,TRBV11-1,-,CASSSLTGGEAFF,TGTGCCAGCAGCTCCCTTACGGGAGGTGAAGCTTTCTTT
TRBJ1-3,few,18,TRBV27,TRBD1,CASSSISPQGLTGNTIYF,TGTGCCAGCAGTTCTATCTCCCCACAGGGGTTGACTGGAAACACCATATATTTT
TRBJ1-1,few,15,TRBV25-1,-,CASSGGRWGGTEAFF,TGTGCCAGCAGTGGGGGACGCTGGGGCGGCACTGAAGCTTTCTTT
TRBJ2-7,-,13,TRBV2,-,CASSVGAPREQYF,TGTGCCAGCAGTGTGGGGGCGCCTAGGGAGCAGTACTTC
TRBJ2-1,-,15,TRBV20-1,-,CSAHPYHLNGNEQFF,TGCAGTGCTCACCCATACCACCTTAATGGCAATGAGCAGTTCTTC
TRBJ2-2,-,14,TRBV12-3/TRBV12-4,-,CASSEGPLTGELFF,TGTGCCAGCAGCGAGGGACCGCTTACCGGGGAGCTGTTTTTT
TRBJ2-3,few,14,TRBV10-3,-,CAIRPGPSEDTQYF,TGTGCCATCAGACCGGGACCATCCGAAGATACGCAGTATTTT
TRBJ2-3,-,15,TRBV30,TRBD2,CAWSGAGTSTDTQYF,TGTGCCTGGAGTGGGGCCGGGACTAGTACAGATACGCAGTATTTT